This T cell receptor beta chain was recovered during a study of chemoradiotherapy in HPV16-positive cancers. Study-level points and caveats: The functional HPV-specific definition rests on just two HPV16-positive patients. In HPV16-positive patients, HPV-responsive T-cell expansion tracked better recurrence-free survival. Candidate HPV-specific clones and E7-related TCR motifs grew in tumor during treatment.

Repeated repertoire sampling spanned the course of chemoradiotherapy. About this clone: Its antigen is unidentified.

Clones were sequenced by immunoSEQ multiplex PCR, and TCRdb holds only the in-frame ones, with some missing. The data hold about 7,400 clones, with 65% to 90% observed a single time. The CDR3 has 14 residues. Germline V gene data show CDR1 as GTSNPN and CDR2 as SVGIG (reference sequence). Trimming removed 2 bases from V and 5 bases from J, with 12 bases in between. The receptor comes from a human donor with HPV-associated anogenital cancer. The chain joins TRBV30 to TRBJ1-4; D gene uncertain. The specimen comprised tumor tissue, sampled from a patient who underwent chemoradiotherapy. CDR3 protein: CAWSTMTYNEKLFF. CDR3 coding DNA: TGTGCCTGGAGTACCATGACATACAATGAAAAACTGTTTTTT.